These T cell receptor beta chains were read from a single sample in a study of blood T cell repertoires in COVID-19. Measured with immunoSEQ multiplex PCR; TCRdb has only the in-frame clones, and not every one. The table lists 200,000 to 300,000 clones, approximately 81% of them singletons. Material for sequencing was peripheral blood. These receptors originate from a man between 60 and 75 years old with acute or convalescent COVID-19. Both conserved end residues are part of each CDR3. Each record gives: CDR3 protein, CDR3 DNA, V gene, clone size, J gene, D gene. A D gene is named only where the DNA matches it firmly. Where a row states a size, it is once, few, many or the class of an expanded clone; other rows omit it.

CDR3: CASSFRGSGELFF; DNA: TGTGCCAGCAGTTTCAGAGGGTCCGGGGAGCTGTTTTTT; V: TRBV27; size: .; J: TRBJ2-2; D: .
CDR3: CASSGRWTGELFF; DNA: TGTGCCAGCAGTGGCCGTTGGACCGGGGAGCTGTTTTTT; V: TRBV6-2/TRBV6-3; size: .; J: TRBJ2-2; D: .
CDR3: CASGWVDRENGYTF; DNA: TGTGCTAGTGGTTGGGTGGACAGGGAAAATGGCTACACCTTC; V: TRBV12-5; size: once; J: TRBJ1-2; D: TRBD1
CDR3: CATSDPQASDTDTQYF; DNA: TGTGCCACCAGTGATCCCCAGGCATCCGACACAGATACGCAGTATTTT; V: TRBV24-1; size: .; J: TRBJ2-3; D: .
CDR3: CASSPTGTGYNEQFF; DNA: TGTGCCAGCAGCCCAACCGGGACAGGCTACAATGAGCAGTTCTTC; V: TRBV28; size: .; J: TRBJ2-1; D: TRBD1
CDR3: CASSQGQGDPYEQYF; DNA: TGCGCCAGCAGCCAAGGACAGGGGGATCCCTACGAGCAGTACTTC; V: TRBV4-1; size: .; J: TRBJ2-7; D: TRBD1
CDR3: CASSYIYEQYF; DNA: TGTGCCAGCAGTTACATATACGAGCAGTACTTC; V: TRBV2; size: .; J: TRBJ2-7; D: .
CDR3: CASSIAAGGAGELFF; DNA: TGTGCCAGTAGTATCGCAGCGGGAGGGGCCGGGGAGCTGTTTTTT; V: TRBV19; size: .; J: TRBJ2-2; D: TRBD2
CDR3: CASSPRGQSTDTQYF; DNA: TGTGCCAGCTCACCACGCGGACAGAGCACAGATACGCAGTATTTT; V: TRBV18; size: .; J: TRBJ2-3; D: .
CDR3: CASSLFTKGGFNSPLHF; DNA: TGTGCCAGCAGTTTATTCACGAAAGGGGGCTTCAATTCACCCCTCCACTTT; V: TRBV27; size: .; J: TRBJ1-6; D: TRBD1
CDR3: CASSLDGSGTYNEQFF; DNA: TGTGCCAGCAGCTTAGATGGTAGCGGGACCTACAATGAGCAGTTCTTC; V: TRBV11-3; size: few; J: TRBJ2-1; D: TRBD2
CDR3: CASSQTGTVNSPLHF; DNA: TGCGCCAGCAGCCAGACCGGGACAGTAAATTCACCCCTCCACTTT; V: TRBV4-1; size: .; J: TRBJ1-6; D: TRBD1
CDR3: CASSFPGGEVEAFF; DNA: TGTGCCAGCAGTTTTCCCGGCGGAGAGGTTGAAGCTTTCTTT; V: TRBV5-4; size: .; J: TRBJ1-1; D: .
CDR3: CASRHAAGGNQPQHF; DNA: TGTGCCAGCAGGCACGCGGCGGGGGGCAATCAGCCCCAGCATTTT; V: TRBV6-5; size: .; J: TRBJ1-5; D: .
CDR3: CASSYSEAVQPQHF; DNA: TGTGCCAGCAGTTACTCGGAAGCGGTTCAGCCCCAGCATTTT; V: TRBV6-6; size: .; J: TRBJ1-5; D: .
CDR3: CSVDLQGARGRLFF; DNA: TGCAGCGTTGATCTACAGGGGGCGCGAGGGCGACTGTTTTTT; V: TRBV29-1; size: .; J: TRBJ1-4; D: TRBD1
CDR3: CASSPGQGAETQYF; DNA: TGTGCCAGCAGTCCCGGACAGGGTGCGGAGACCCAGTACTTC; V: TRBV2; size: .; J: TRBJ2-5; D: TRBD1
CDR3: CASSLGSQSPQHF; DNA: TGTGCCAGCAGTTTAGGTTCCCAGTCTCCCCAGCATTTT; V: TRBV12-3/TRBV12-4; size: .; J: TRBJ1-5; D: .
CDR3: CASSYLAGGINEQFF; DNA: TGTGCCAGCAGCTATTTAGCGGGGGGTATCAATGAGCAGTTCTTC; V: TRBV7-9; size: .; J: TRBJ2-1; D: TRBD2